This passage covers 9 T cell receptor beta chains from one sample sequenced in a study of T cell repertoires in cytomegalovirus infection. TCRdb reprocessed the reads via MiXCR and lists one record per CDR3 protein. Here the sample spans hundreds of thousands of distinct CDR3 sequences, 30% to 40% being singletons. For these receptors, no antigen is known. The input for sequencing was cultured PBMCs, taken from culture after CMV antigen stimulation. The receptors originated from a human donor in good health (CMV status not recorded). Some clones in this sample may be carry-over from other donors' samples.

This clonotype has more than one count but fewer than ten. This chain links TRBV4-1 with TRBJ2-3, with 10 bases that match TRBD2. The V segment lost 1 base and the J segment 4 bases; nucleotides outside the gene matches: 11. Germline lookup yields CDR1 MGHRA and CDR2 YSYEKL. The CDR3 runs to 18 residues. The CDR3 loop is CASSQAPASGRASDTQYF. The DNA for the CDR3 is TGCGCCAGCAGCCAAGCCCCTGCCAGCGGGAGGGCCTCAGATACGCAGTATTTT.

This clonotype was observed a few times. The V gene is TRBV5-4, the J gene TRBJ1-2; 7 nucleotides align to TRBD1. Germline-derived CDR1 and CDR2 are SGHNT and YYREEE (reference sequence). The V and J ends lost 0 bases and 7 bases, in that order; junction bases with no gene match: 9. CDR3 size: 15 residues. CDR3 loop: CASSLDRQGNGGYTF. The CDR3 coding sequence is TGTGCCAGCAGCTTGGACAGACAGGGCAATGGTGGCTACACCTTC.

The chain links TRBV12-5 to TRBJ2-3; TRBD2 matches at 14 bases. The CDR3 extends over 17 amino acids. The trim removed 5 bases at V and 2 bases at J, leaving 6 bases unmatched. Germline CDR1 LGHNT, CDR2 FRNRAP. CDR3 nucleotide sequence: TGTGCTAGTGGTCCGGGACTAGCGGGGGCGTACACAGATACGCAGTATTTT. This encodes CASGPGLAGAYTDTQYF.

This clonotype was picked up many times. The chain uses TRBV7-6 and TRBJ1-3, with 9 positions matching TRBD1. Germline CDR1 is SGHVS and CDR2 is FNYEAQ. This CDR3 is 15 amino acids long. V lost 4 bases to trimming and J lost 4 bases; unmatched junction nucleotides: 5. CDR3 sequence reads: CASSSGTGHGNTIYF. CDR3 DNA sequence: TGTGCCAGCAGCTCCGGGACAGGGCACGGAAACACCATATATTTT. The full variable domain, completed using reference TRBV7-6 and TRBJ1-3, is GAGVSQSPRYKVTKRGQDVALRCDPISGHVSLYWYRQALGQGPEFLTYFNYEAQQDKSGLPNDRFSAERPEGSISTLTIQRTEQRDSAMYRCASSSGTGHGNTIYFGEGSWLTVV.

V usage is TRBV18 and J usage is TRBJ2-5; 11 nucleotides line up with TRBD2. Germline lookup yields CDR1 KGHSH and CDR2 LQKENI. The CDR3 length is 16 residues. V trimming: 3 bases; J trimming: 1 base; junction bases outside the gene matches: 4. The CDR3 here is CASSPIAGGFQETQYF. CDR3 bases: TGTGCCAGCTCACCGATAGCGGGAGGGTTCCAAGAGACCCAGTACTTC.

This clonotype was found a few times. The rearrangement joins TRBV6-2 or TRBV6-3 to TRBJ1-1, with a possible D match to TRBD1 (6 bases). The CDR3 totals 13 residues. Looked up from germline, CDR1 is MNHEY and CDR2 is SVGEGT. V gave up 7 bases and J gave up 1 base, with 10 bases separating them. The DNA for the CDR3 is TGTGCCAGCACTAGGACAGAGAACACTGAAGCTTTCTTT. Residues: CASTRTENTEAFF.

The chain recombines TRBV7-9 with TRBJ1-2; D is unresolved. The CDR3 has 13 residues. V was trimmed by 4 bases and J by 8 bases, leaving 14 bases between them. Germline CDR1 SEHNR, CDR2 FQNEAQ (reference sequence). CDR3 region: CASSSRGIVGYTF. The CDR3 nucleotides are TGTGCCAGCAGCTCGCGCGGCATTGTGGGCTACACCTTC.

This clonotype came up a few times. The chain uses TRBV7-9 and TRBJ2-7, with D tentatively TRBD2 (6 bases). From germline, CDR1 is SEHNR and CDR2 FQNEAQ (reference sequence). The CDR3 is 14 amino acids. V gave up 0 bases and J gave up 2 bases, with 8 bases separating them. The CDR3 here is CASSLAGGTYEQYV. CDR3 DNA sequence: TGTGCCAGCAGCTTAGCGGGAGGTACCTACGAGCAGTACGTC.

The CDR3 sequence is CSGGTDTDTQYF. As DNA, the CDR3 is TGCAGCGGTGGGACGGACACAGATACGCAGTATTTT. V gene TRBV29-1 combines with J gene TRBJ2-3; TRBD1 or TRBD2 may be the D gene (5 bases each). V was cut by 7 bases and J by 2 bases, with 10 bases left in between. This CDR3 has 12 amino acids. Germline CDR1 SQVTM, CDR2 ANQGSEA.